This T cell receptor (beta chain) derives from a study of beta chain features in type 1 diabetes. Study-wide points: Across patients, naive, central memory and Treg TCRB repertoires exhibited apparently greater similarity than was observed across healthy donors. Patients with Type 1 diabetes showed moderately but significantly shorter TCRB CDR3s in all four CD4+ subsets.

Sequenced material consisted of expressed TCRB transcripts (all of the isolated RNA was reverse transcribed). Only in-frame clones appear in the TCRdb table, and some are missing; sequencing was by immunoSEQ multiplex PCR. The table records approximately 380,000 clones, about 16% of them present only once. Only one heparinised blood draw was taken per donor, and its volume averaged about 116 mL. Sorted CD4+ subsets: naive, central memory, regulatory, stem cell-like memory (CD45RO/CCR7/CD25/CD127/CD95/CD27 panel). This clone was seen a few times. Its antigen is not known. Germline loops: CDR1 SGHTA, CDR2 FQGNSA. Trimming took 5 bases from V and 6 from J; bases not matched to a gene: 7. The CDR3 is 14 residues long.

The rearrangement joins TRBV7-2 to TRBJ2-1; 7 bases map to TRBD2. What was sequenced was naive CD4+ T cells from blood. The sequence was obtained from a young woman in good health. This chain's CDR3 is CASSPRGRGNEQFF. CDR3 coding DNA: TGTGCCAGCAGCCCTCGGGGGAGGGGCAATGAGCAGTTCTTC.